This TCR beta chain was obtained from a study of T cell changes during pregnancy in multiple sclerosis. This clone showed up just once. Sequencing used immunoSEQ multiplex PCR; TCRdb keeps in-frame clones, though not all of them. The repertoire includes approximately 57,000 clones, 90% to 95% of them detected once, and approximately 0.2% sits in the top ten. Germline V lookup: CDR1 MNHEY, CDR2 SVGAGI. CDR3 length: 11 residues. Deletions cut 6 bases from V and 7 bases from J, with 6 bases between. This TCR derives from a female donor with multiple sclerosis, enrolled in a pregnancy study. The rearrangement links TRBV6-5 to TRBJ2-2; D remains unclear. Sequencing used CD4+ T cells from peripheral blood mononuclear cells, obtained in the second trimester of pregnancy. The CDR3 nucleotides are TGTGCCAGCAGACGGGTCGGGGAGCTGTTTTTT. Its translation is CASRRVGELFF.